The 29 T cell receptor beta chains listed next were all sequenced from one sample in a study of long-term antiretroviral therapy in people with HIV. At survey level, the immunoSEQ assay was run in its v3.0 version. Repertoires were generated with immunoSEQ multiplex PCR, while TCRdb's copy carries only in-frame clones and drops some. Of 19,000 or so clones listed, about 80% are singletons. This specimen was unsorted PBMCs, taken 0.2 years after starting antiretroviral therapy. These receptors were collected from a woman between 40 and 55 years old with HIV.

The V and J genes are TRBV19 and TRBJ2-1; D might be TRBD1 or TRBD2, each matching 7 bases. V lost 7 bases to trimming and J lost 8 bases, with 30 bases between them. The germline CDR1 and CDR2 sequences are LNHDA and SQIVND (reference sequence). The CDR3 is 18 amino acids. The CDR3 is CASTPIPGGDIFSDEQFF. In DNA, the CDR3 is TGTGCCAGTACCCCAATCCCAGGGGGGGATATCTTTTCTGATGAGCAGTTCTTC.

The chain combines TRBV15 with TRBJ2-5; 7 nucleotides align to TRBD2. This CDR3 spans 16 amino acids. V trimming: 0 bases; J trimming: 0 bases; junction bases outside the gene matches: 4. Germline CDR1 reads LNHNV; CDR2 reads YYDKDF (reference sequence). The chain's CDR3 is CATSRDQAGYQETQYF. CDR3 bases: TGTGCCACCAGCAGAGATCAAGCGGGGTACCAAGAGACCCAGTACTTC.

This chain joins TRBV4-1 and TRBJ2-1; D is unresolved. Germline V gene sequence: CDR1 MGHRA, CDR2 YSYEKL. This CDR3 spans 12 amino acids. Trimming stripped 3 bases from V and 9 bases from J, with 9 bases between. The CDR3 protein is CASSQVGGEQFF. The CDR3 nucleotides read TGCGCCAGCAGCCAGGTAGGTGGTGAGCAGTTCTTC.

This clone was counted a single time. V gene TRBV6-4 combines with J gene TRBJ2-1; 10 positions match TRBD2. V shed 4 bases, J shed 2 bases, and the junction held 5 bases outside the gene matches. The germline V gene encodes CDR1 MRHNA and CDR2 SNTAGT. This CDR3 comprises 16 residues. CDR3 bases: TGTGCCAGCAGTGCCCTAGCGGGAGTGGCCTACAATGAGCAGTTCTTC. Its translation is CASSALAGVAYNEQFF.

There are a few counts of this clone. This rearrangement joins TRBV4-1 to TRBJ2-2; D ambiguous. The CDR3 is 15 residues long. CDR1 is MGHRA and CDR2 is YSYEKL in the germline V gene. V was shortened by 4 bases and J by 4 bases, with 13 bases between the two germline ends. This CDR3 is CASSLIISGTGELFF. The CDR3 DNA reads as TGCGCCAGCAGCCTGATTATTTCGGGCACCGGGGAGCTGTTTTTT.

This chain joins TRBV2 and TRBJ1-1, with 8 bases matching TRBD1. CDR3 size: 13 residues. Trimming removed 7 bases from V and 2 bases from J; junction bases left unmatched: 3. Germline lookup yields CDR1 SNHLY and CDR2 FYNNEI. The CDR3 is CASNGQGNTEAFF. In DNA form, the CDR3 reads TGTGCCAGCAACGGACAGGGTAACACTGAAGCTTTCTTT.

The chain uses TRBV4-1 and TRBJ2-7, with D possibly TRBD2 on 6 matching bases. The germline gives CDR1 MGHRA, CDR2 YSYEKL. The CDR3 is 13 amino acids. V lost 1 base and J 6 bases, leaving 10 bases between the germline ends. This CDR3 reads CASSQVGGTEQYF. The CDR3 bases are TGCGCCAGCAGCCAAGTCGGCGGGACCGAGCAGTACTTC.

The rearrangement joins TRBV9 to TRBJ1-6; perhaps TRBD1 as D (6 bases). Trimming took off 4 bases at V and 6 bases at J, with 17 bases between the two ends. Germline V gives CDR1 SGDLS, CDR2 YYNGEE. There are 16 residues in the CDR3. CDR3 sequence reads: CASSPIPGQFNSPLHF. The CDR3, as DNA: TGTGCCAGCAGCCCAATACCCGGACAGTTTAATTCACCCCTCCACTTT.

The J gene is TRBJ2-3, the V gene TRBV2, with 7 bases aligning to TRBD1. Germline CDR1 SNHLY, CDR2 FYNNEI. V gave up 4 bases and J gave up 1 base; unmatched junction bases: 2. The CDR3 is made up of 14 amino acids. In nucleotides, the CDR3 is TGTGCCAGCAGTGCAGGACAGGGCACAGATACGCAGTATTTT. Translated, it gives CASSAGQGTDTQYF.

This chain links TRBV12-2 with TRBJ2-6; TRBD1 reflects the table's D call only, with no check against the DNA. TRBV12-2 is a pseudogene segment. This CDR3 spans 17 amino acids. This CDR3 reads CASRSKEGTDQGNVLTF. The CDR3 DNA follows: TGTGCAAGTCGCTCAAAGGAGGGGACAGACCAAGGCAACGTCCTGACTTTC.

The chain joins TRBV7-8 to TRBJ1-1, with a weak D call TRBD1 (5 bases). CDR1 SGHVS and CDR2 FQNEAQ come from the germline V gene. Trimming stripped 1 base from V and 6 bases from J, with 9 bases between. The CDR3 totals 13 residues. CDR3 loop: CASSLVQVSEAFF. CDR3 in DNA: TGTGCCAGCAGCTTAGTACAGGTATCTGAAGCTTTCTTT. The full variable domain, in which reference TRBV7-8 and TRBJ1-1 provide the parts outside the CDR3, is GAGVSQSPRYKVAKRGQDVALRCDPISGHVSLFWYQQALGQGPEFLTYFQNEAQLDKSGLPSDRFFAERPEGSVSTLKIQRTQQEDSAVYLCASSLVQVSEAFFGQGTRLTVV.

This chain uses TRBV30 with TRBJ1-3; TRBD1 is a possible D gene (5 bases). The germline gives CDR1 GTSNPN, CDR2 SVGIG (reference sequence). With 3 bases removed from V and 0 bases from J, the gap between germline ends came to 9 bases. There are 14 residues in the CDR3. DNA for the CDR3: TGTGCCTGGAGCCCTGGGGGCTCTGGAAACACCATATATTTT. Translation: CAWSPGGSGNTIYF.

This clone has a single count. The CDR3 here is CASSPQRGGPSTDTQYF. CDR3 DNA: TGTGCCAGCAGCCCTCAGCGGGGGGGACCTAGCACAGATACGCAGTATTTT. The genes are TRBV7-2 and TRBJ2-3, with TRBD2 matching over 10 bases. Trimming at V came to 5 bases and at J to 0 bases, leaving 8 bases not matched to a gene. The CDR3 sequence is 17 residues long. In germline, CDR1 is SGHTA, CDR2 FQGNSA.

The J gene is TRBJ2-3, the V gene TRBV19, with D possibly TRBD2 on 6 matching bases. This CDR3 spans 14 amino acids. Trimming cost V 4 bases and J 10 bases, with 18 bases left between them. Germline V gives CDR1 LNHDA, CDR2 SQIVND (reference sequence). The chain's CDR3 is CASSTLELTGAQYF. Written as DNA, the CDR3 is TGTGCCAGTAGTACGCTGGAGTTGACGGGGGCGCAGTATTTT.

This clone was detected only a few times. The rearrangement uses TRBV19 and TRBJ2-7, with a weak D call TRBD2 (6 bases). CDR3 length: 14 amino acids. Germline-derived CDR1 and CDR2 are LNHDA and SQIVND (reference sequence). V gave up 3 bases and J gave up 3 bases, with 12 bases separating them. The CDR3 DNA reads TGTGCCAGTAGTATGCCGGGACTTGTCTACGAGCAGTACTTC. It specifies CASSMPGLVYEQYF.

The chain employs TRBV13 and TRBJ2-7; D possibly corresponds to TRBD2 (5 bases). CDR1 is PRHDT, CDR2 FYEKMQ, per germline (reference sequence). V was shortened by 3 bases and J by 6 bases, with 18 bases between the two germline ends. The CDR3 totals 15 residues. The CDR3 is CASSFRGSSASEQYF. In DNA, the CDR3 is TGTGCCAGCAGCTTTAGAGGGTCCTCTGCTAGCGAGCAGTACTTC.

V gene TRBV7-6 combines with J gene TRBJ1-5, with D hard to call. Germline CDR1 and CDR2: SGHVS and FNYEAQ. This CDR3 is 15 amino acids long. Trimming took off 5 bases at V and 2 bases at J, with 13 bases between the two ends. CDR3 amino acids: CASSEAAGGNQPQHF. CDR3 nucleotide sequence: TGTGCCAGCAGCGAGGCAGCCGGAGGCAATCAGCCCCAGCATTTT.

The rearrangement uses TRBV15 and TRBJ1-3, with D perhaps TRBD1 (6 bases). V was trimmed by 3 bases and J by 0 bases, leaving 18 bases between them. CDR3 length equals 18 residues. The germline gives CDR1 LNHNV, CDR2 YYDKDF (reference sequence). The CDR3 loop is CATSSMLTGEISGNTIYF. CDR3 nucleotides: TGTGCCACCAGCAGCATGTTGACAGGCGAAATCTCTGGAAACACCATATATTTT.

The chain employs TRBV2 and TRBJ2-1; 7 nucleotides line up with TRBD2. V was pared by 8 bases and J by 4 bases, with 2 bases of the junction left unmatched. This CDR3 is built from 12 residues. In germline, CDR1 is SNHLY, CDR2 FYNNEI. The CDR3 nucleotides read TGTGCCAGCCGCGGGGGTTACAATGAGCAGTTCTTC. Translated: CASRGGYNEQFF.

The V gene is TRBV29-1, the J gene TRBJ1-1; D gene ambiguous. The CDR3 runs to 13 residues. V was pared by 1 base and J by 5 bases, with 11 bases between. The V gene's germline CDR1 is SQVTM and CDR2 ANQGSEA. CDR3 in DNA: TGCAGCGTTGAAGGTGGGTTTGGGACTGAAGCTTTCTTT. Translation gives CSVEGGFGTEAFF. Together with reference TRBV29-1 and TRBJ1-1, the CDR3 gives the full variable domain: SAVISQKPSRDICQRGTSLTIQCQVDSQVTMMFWYRQQPGQSLTLIATANQGSEATYESGFVIDKFPISRPNLTFSTLTVSNMSPEDSSIYLCSVEGGFGTEAFFGQGTRLTVV.

This clone was observed a handful of times. This chain links TRBV7-9 with TRBJ2-1; TRBD2 is a possible D gene (5 bases). Trimming shortened V by 5 bases and J by 3 bases, and 14 bases separated the two germline ends. The CDR3 length is 15 residues. Germline V gene lookup returns CDR1 SEHNR and CDR2 FQNEAQ (reference sequence). CDR3 DNA sequence: TGTGCCAGCAGCCCCTGGTCCGACTACTACAATGAGCAGTTCTTC. It codes for CASSPWSDYYNEQFF.

The gene calls are TRBV19 and TRBJ1-2; 7 nucleotides align to TRBD1. The CDR3 is 16 residues long. V dropped 4 bases and J dropped 6; count of bases not matched to a gene: 14. Germline V gene sequence: CDR1 LNHDA, CDR2 SQIVND (reference sequence). The CDR3 DNA follows: TGTGCCAGTAGTACTACCGGCGGGACAGATAGCAATGGCTACACCTTC. Protein sequence: CASSTTGGTDSNGYTF.

The chain combines TRBV19 with TRBJ1-5; a possible D gene is TRBD1 (5 bases). Germline V gene data show CDR1 as LNHDA and CDR2 as SQIVND (reference sequence). The germline V and J ends were trimmed by 7 bases and 8 bases, with 21 bases remaining between them. The CDR3 sequence is 15 residues long. CDR3 in DNA: TGTGCCAGTACCCAGAGTTGGGAGGGGATTGAGCCCCAGCATTTT. Translated: CASTQSWEGIEPQHF.

The chain has TRBV5-1 and TRBJ1-1; 9 bases fit TRBD1. The germline V gene encodes CDR1 SGHRS and CDR2 YFSETQ. The CDR3 covers 13 residues. Losses at the gene ends were 3 bases for V and 10 bases for J; bases not matched to a gene: 7. The CDR3 protein is CASSWDRVSGAFF. In nucleotides, the CDR3 is TGCGCCAGCAGCTGGGACAGGGTCTCAGGAGCTTTCTTT.

This clone came up once. V is TRBV6-1 and J is TRBJ2-7, with D perhaps TRBD1 or TRBD2 (5 bases each). The length of the CDR3 is 14 residues. The ends were cut back, 2 bases at V and 0 bases at J, with 8 bases in the middle. Per the germline V gene, CDR1 is MNHNS and CDR2 is SASEGT. The DNA of the CDR3 is TGTGCCAGCAGTGAAAGGGACGGCTCCTACGAGCAGTACTTC. It yields the protein CASSERDGSYEQYF.

V gene TRBV4-1 combines with J gene TRBJ1-5, with D possibly TRBD1 on 5 matching bases. V lost 1 base to trimming and J lost 7 bases, with 11 bases between them. This CDR3 region has 14 residues. Germline lookup yields CDR1 MGHRA and CDR2 YSYEKL. The CDR3 is CASSQVGGVQPQHF. The DNA for the CDR3 is TGCGCCAGCAGCCAAGTTGGGGGTGTACAGCCCCAGCATTTT.

The chain recombines TRBV5-1 with TRBJ2-7; 8 nucleotides align to TRBD1. The germline CDR1 and CDR2 sequences are SGHRS and YFSETQ. The length of the CDR3 is 15 residues. V lost 0 bases and J lost 6; bases outside the gene matches: 8. The CDR3 DNA reads as TGCGCCAGCAGCTTGGAGGGACAGGTAGGGGGCGAGCAGTACTTC. Protein sequence: CASSLEGQVGGEQYF.

CDR3 loop: CASSQAGGSTDTQYF. In DNA form, the CDR3 reads TGCGCCAGCAGCCAAGCCGGGGGGAGCACAGATACGCAGTATTTT. The V gene is TRBV4-3, the J gene TRBJ2-3; 7 nucleotides align to TRBD2. With V trimmed by 1 base and J by 0 bases, 1 base remained unmatched. The germline CDR1 and CDR2 sequences are LGHNA and YSLEER. The CDR3 totals 15 residues.

The V gene is TRBV6-5, the J gene TRBJ2-7, with D possibly being TRBD2 (6 bases). The CDR3 runs to 14 residues. Looked up from germline, CDR1 is MNHEY and CDR2 is SVGAGI. The V end lost 4 bases, the J end lost 2 bases, and 12 bases lay between the germline ends. The CDR3 coding sequence is TGTGCCAGCAGTTCCCTTGGGGGGACCTACGAGCAGTACTTC. Amino acids: CASSSLGGTYEQYF.